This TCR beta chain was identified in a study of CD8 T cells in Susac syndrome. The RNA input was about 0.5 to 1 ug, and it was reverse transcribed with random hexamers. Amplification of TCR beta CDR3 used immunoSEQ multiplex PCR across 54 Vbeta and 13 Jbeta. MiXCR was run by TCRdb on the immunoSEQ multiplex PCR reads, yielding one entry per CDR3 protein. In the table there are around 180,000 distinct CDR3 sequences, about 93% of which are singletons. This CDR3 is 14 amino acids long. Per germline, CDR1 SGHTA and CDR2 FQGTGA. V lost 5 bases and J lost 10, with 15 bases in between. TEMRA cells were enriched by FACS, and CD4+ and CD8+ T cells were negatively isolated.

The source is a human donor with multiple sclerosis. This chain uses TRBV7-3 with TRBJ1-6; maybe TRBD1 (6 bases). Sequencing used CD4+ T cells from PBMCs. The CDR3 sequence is CASSATGGESPLHF. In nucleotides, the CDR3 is TGTGCCAGCAGCGCGACAGGAGGAGAGTCACCCCTCCACTTT.